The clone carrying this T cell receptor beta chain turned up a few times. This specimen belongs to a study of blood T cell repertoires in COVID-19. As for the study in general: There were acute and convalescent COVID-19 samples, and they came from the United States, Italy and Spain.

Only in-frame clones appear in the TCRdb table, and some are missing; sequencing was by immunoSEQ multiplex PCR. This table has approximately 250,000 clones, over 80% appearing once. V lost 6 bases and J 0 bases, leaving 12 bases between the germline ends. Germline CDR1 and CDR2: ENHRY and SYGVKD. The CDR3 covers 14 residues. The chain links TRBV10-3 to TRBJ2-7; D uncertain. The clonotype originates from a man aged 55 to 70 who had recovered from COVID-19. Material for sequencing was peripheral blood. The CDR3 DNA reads TGTGCCATCAGAGGTGGGCCCTCCTCCTACGAGCAGTACTTC. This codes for CAIRGGPSSYEQYF.